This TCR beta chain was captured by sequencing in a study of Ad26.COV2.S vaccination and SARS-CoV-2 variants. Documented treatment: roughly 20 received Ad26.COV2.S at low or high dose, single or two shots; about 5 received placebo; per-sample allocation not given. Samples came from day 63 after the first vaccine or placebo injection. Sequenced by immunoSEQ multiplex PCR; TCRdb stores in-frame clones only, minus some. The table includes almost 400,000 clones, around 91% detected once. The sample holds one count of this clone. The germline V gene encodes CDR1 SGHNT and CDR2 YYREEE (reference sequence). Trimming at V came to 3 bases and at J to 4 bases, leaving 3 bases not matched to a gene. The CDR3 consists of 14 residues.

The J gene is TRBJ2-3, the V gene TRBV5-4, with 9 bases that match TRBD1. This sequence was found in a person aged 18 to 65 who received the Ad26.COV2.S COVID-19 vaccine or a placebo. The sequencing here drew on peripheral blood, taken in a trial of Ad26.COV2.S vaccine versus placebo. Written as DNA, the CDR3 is TGTGCCAGCAGCTCCAGACAGGGGGCAGATACGCAGTATTTT. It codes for CASSSRQGADTQYF.